The T cell receptor beta chain described here comes from a study of shared clonotypes between healthy human individuals. The germline CDR1 and CDR2 sequences are LGHNA and YNFKEQ. The CDR3 spans 15 residues. V was clipped by 5 bases and J by 4 bases; unmatched bases: 8. This table comes from immunoSEQ multiplex PCR, and its TCRdb copy is limited to in-frame clones, with some not included. The sample holds about 610,000 clones, approximately 97% seen once. For this clone: Its cognate antigen is unknown.

The study, taken as a whole, reports: Few donors limited the genetic and exposure-history diversity represented.

The V call is TRBV4-2, the J call TRBJ2-7; TRBD1 agrees at 10 bases. Sequenced input: naive CD4+ T cells sorted from blood. Subset in this sample: CD45RA+ positively selected. The sequence was collected from a woman aged 25 to 39 in good health. The CDR3 DNA reads TGTGCCAGCAGCTCCATGGGACAGGGGCTGTACGAGCAGTACTTC. Residues: CASSSMGQGLYEQYF.